This TCR beta chain was sequenced in a study of T cells in tumors after PD-1 blockade. Background on the study: Some patients also took daily vismodegib 150 mg during anti-PD-1 treatment. Study conclusions and caveats: Expanded exhausted CD8+ clones after therapy were mostly novel clonotypes.

Clones were sequenced by immunoSEQ multiplex PCR, and TCRdb holds only the in-frame ones, with some missing. In the table there are over 10,000 clones, approximately 63% of which are singletons. About this clone itself: Its matching antigen is unknown.

This TCR was sampled from a human donor with basal cell carcinoma. The input for sequencing was tumor tissue, taken before anti-PD-1 treatment.

In nucleotides, the CDR3 is TGTGCCAGCAGTTCCGGGCGGGGGTACACAGATACGCAGTATTTT. Encoded protein: CASSSGRGYTDTQYF. V is TRBV6-5 and J is TRBJ2-3; 7 bases line up with TRBD2. Looked up from germline, CDR1 is MNHEY and CDR2 is SVGAGI. V was pared by 4 bases and J by 2 bases, with 6 bases of the junction left unmatched. The CDR3 is made up of 15 amino acids.